This T cell receptor beta chain is from a study of blood T cell repertoires in COVID-19. V trimming: 9 bases; J trimming: 3 bases; junction bases outside the gene matches: 6. Germline lookup yields CDR1 SEHNR and CDR2 FQNEAQ (reference sequence). This CDR3 contains 14 residues. In the original processing: By means of reference gene primer amplification, nucleated cell counts were estimated. Data came from immunoSEQ multiplex PCR; TCRdb stores just in-frame clones and leaves some out. The D gene and trimming were derived from the DNA, and the V and J assignments and clone size from that table. The table has 50,000 to 60,000 clones, 90% seen once; the top ten hold about 6%.

The V and J genes are TRBV7-9 and TRBJ2-1, with 9 bases lining up with TRBD2. Material: peripheral blood. The origin of this receptor is a middle-aged man with acute or convalescent COVID-19. This chain's CDR3 is CASLAGSGYNEQFF. For the CDR3, the DNA is TGTGCCAGTCTAGCGGGAAGTGGCTACAATGAGCAGTTCTTC.